This TCR beta chain comes out of a study of T cell responses to AZD1222 COVID-19 vaccine. The study, taken as a whole, reports: Clonal diversity was possibly underestimated, and the donors were mostly white British, with more females. Spike-wide coverage was observed for vaccine-associated CD4 TCRs, with dominant responses at 160-218 and 743-854. After the peak T cell response, and only then, were repertoires sampled.

The CDR3 is made up of 14 amino acids. Germline CDR1 SGHKS, CDR2 YYEKEE (reference sequence). Trimming took 6 bases from V and 3 from J; bases not matched to a gene: 9. Libraries were prepared by immunoSEQ multiplex PCR; TCRdb keeps only in-frame clonotypes and omits some of them. The table records 100,000 to 150,000 clones, 85% to 90% of them present only once. On this clone itself: The antigen remains undetermined. Other DNA sequences from this sample encode an identical CDR3 as well.

The sample was peripheral blood, taken on day 0 of MenACWY control vaccination. The receptor was isolated from an adult in good health. The J gene is TRBJ2-7, the V gene TRBV5-5, with TRBD1 matching 7 bases. Here the CDR3 DNA reads TGTGCCAGCACTCTGGGACAGAACTTCTACGAGCAGTACTTC. Amino acid sequence: CASTLGQNFYEQYF.